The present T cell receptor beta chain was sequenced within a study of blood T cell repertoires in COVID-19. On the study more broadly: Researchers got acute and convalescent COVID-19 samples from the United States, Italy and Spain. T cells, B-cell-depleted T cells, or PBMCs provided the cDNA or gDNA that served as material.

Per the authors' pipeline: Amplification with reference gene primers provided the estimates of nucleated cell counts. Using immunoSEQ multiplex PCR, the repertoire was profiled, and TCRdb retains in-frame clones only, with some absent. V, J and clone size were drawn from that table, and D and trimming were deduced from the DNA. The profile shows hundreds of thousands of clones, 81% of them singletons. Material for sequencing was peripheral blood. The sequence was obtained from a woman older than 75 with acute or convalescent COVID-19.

CDR3 nucleotides: TGTGCCAGCAGCAAGGGGGGGCAGCAAGAGACCCAGTACTTC. As protein: CASSKGGQQETQYF. V gene TRBV11-3 combines with J gene TRBJ2-5; maybe TRBD2 (7 bases). CDR1 and CDR2 from the germline V gene are SGHNT and YENEEA. This CDR3 spans 14 amino acids. Between the trimmed V and J ends, which lost 5 bases and 2 bases, there was a span of 12 bases.